Shown below are 3 T cell receptor beta chains from a single sample sequenced in a study of tumor-infiltrating lymphocytes in primary liver carcinoma. Making TCR beta cDNA involved around 540 ng total RNA and a constant-region primer. Library construction for TCR beta comprised three nested multiplex PCR rounds performed with slightly modified ARM-PCR. The opening two PCR rounds, around 9 cycles each, paired TRBV1-TRBV30 forward primers with a C-beta reverse primer. One entry per CDR3 protein, called by TCRdb with MiXCR from the multiplex PCR reads. The sample holds about 180,000 distinct CDR3 sequences, about 60% seen once. The authors took blood RNA from unsorted whole blood and also extracted germline DNA. Material for sequencing was peripheral blood. The receptors derive from a man aged 35-49 years with primary liver carcinoma and hepatitis B virus infection.

This clonotype turned up a few times. V gene TRBV10-3 combines with J gene TRBJ2-5, with D uncertain. The V end was cut by 3 bases, the J end by 2 bases, with 10 bases between. Germline CDR1 reads ENHRY; CDR2 reads SYGVKD. This CDR3 has 14 residues. The CDR3 bases are TGTGCCATCAGTGATCCAGTTCAACAAGAGACCCAGTACTTC. It translates to CAISDPVQQETQYF.

This clonotype was observed once. The CDR3 DNA follows: TGTGCCACCAGTGATTTTGGTAGCGGGAGGGGAGGTGAGCAGTTCTTC. Its translation: CATSDFGSGRGGEQFF. This chain links TRBV24-1 with TRBJ2-1; 11 bases match TRBD2. V shed 1 base, J shed 9 bases, and the junction held 7 bases outside the gene matches. The germline gives CDR1 KGHDR, CDR2 SFDVKD. CDR3 size: 16 residues.

The V gene is TRBV29-1, the J gene TRBJ2-2; 8 bases match TRBD1. The CDR3 is 14 amino acids. Germline CDR1 SQVTM, CDR2 ANQGSEA. V trimming: 5 bases; J trimming: 2 bases; junction bases outside the gene matches: 4. The CDR3 DNA reads as TGCAGCGTTCAGGGGGCAATTAACACCGGGGAGCTGTTTTTT. It encodes CSVQGAINTGELFF.